This passage covers 20 T cell receptor beta chains from one sample sequenced in a study of cytomegalovirus exposure and HLA in healthy donors. The PCR made use of 60 Vbeta and 13 Jbeta primers. The repertoire was sequenced with immunoSEQ multiplex PCR; TCRdb's copy has only in-frame clones and lacks some. The repertoire has some 100,000 clones, roughly 79% of them found once; the top ten carry roughly 2.3%. The specimen sequenced was PBMCs. These receptors originate from a woman aged 25 to 45 in good health and CMV-seronegative.

The J gene is TRBJ2-2, the V gene TRBV9, with 9 bases fitting TRBD1. Germline V CDR1 and CDR2: SGDLS, YYNGEE. CDR3 length: 16 residues. V lost 0 bases to trimming and J lost 5 bases; unmatched junction nucleotides: 5. The CDR3 is CASSVEGTGLTGELFF. CDR3 DNA: TGTGCCAGCAGCGTAGAAGGGACAGGGTTGACCGGGGAGCTGTTTTTT.

As concerns this clone: One end of the junction fails to match germline, which may point to a read error. The V and J genes are TRBV19 and TRBJ2-7; D is possibly TRBD2 (5 bases). Germline CDR1 is LNHDA and CDR2 is SQIVND (reference sequence). This CDR3 has 14 residues. This CDR3 is CASSDGKLSDEQYF. In DNA form, the CDR3 reads TGTGCCAGTAGTGACGGGAAGCTCTCCGACGAGCAGTACTTC.

The CDR3 DNA reads as TGCGCCAGCAGCCCCGACAGGCGCCGCACTGAAGCTTTCTTT. This gives the protein CASSPDRRRTEAFF. This chain connects TRBV10-1 to TRBJ1-1; D is possibly TRBD1 (6 bases). Germline CDR1 and CDR2: WNHNN and SYGVQD (reference sequence). V lost 6 bases to trimming and J lost 4 bases, with 15 bases between them. The CDR3 is made up of 14 amino acids.

V usage is TRBV10-3 and J usage is TRBJ2-5; D is unresolved. V was pared by 8 bases and J by 7 bases, with 14 bases between. The V gene's germline CDR1 is ENHRY and CDR2 SYGVKD. The CDR3 consists of 12 residues. Here the CDR3 reads CAIRSLPGTQYF. The CDR3 bases are TGTGCCATCCGGAGTCTTCCCGGGACCCAGTACTTC.

This clone has only a few counts. The rearrangement uses TRBV6-1 and TRBJ2-1, with 8 bases aligning to TRBD2. CDR1 is MNHNS, CDR2 SASEGT, per germline. The length of the CDR3 is 13 residues. With V trimmed by 6 bases and J by 9 bases, 7 bases remained unmatched. As DNA, the CDR3 is TGTGCCAGCAGACTTGGGACTAGTGGTGAGCAGTTCTTC. This encodes CASRLGTSGEQFF.

In its sample, this clone was seen a few times. The CDR3 loop is CASSPQTNPYEQYF. The CDR3 coding sequence is TGTGCCAGCTCACCACAAACTAACCCGTACGAGCAGTACTTC. The V and J genes are TRBV18 and TRBJ2-7; D remains ambiguous. Looked up from germline, CDR1 is KGHSH and CDR2 is LQKENI. The CDR3 totals 14 residues. Trimming left V 1 base short and J 4 bases short, with 11 bases between.

The chain links TRBV7-9 to TRBJ1-2; the D gene is possibly TRBD1 (5 bases). Trimming left V 5 bases short and J 3 bases short, with 22 bases between. Looked up from germline, CDR1 is SEHNR and CDR2 is FQNEAQ (reference sequence). The CDR3 length is 17 residues. CDR3 in amino acids: CASSPRRQSLGDYGYTF. For the CDR3, the DNA is TGTGCCAGCAGCCCCCGAAGACAGTCCCTTGGGGACTATGGCTACACCTTC.

The gene calls are TRBV11-2 and TRBJ1-2; D remains unclear. Trimming took 5 bases from V and 2 from J, leaving 9 bases between them. The CDR3 totals 13 residues. From germline, CDR1 is SGHAT and CDR2 FQNNGV. CDR3 loop: CASSPPENYGYTF. The CDR3 nucleotides are TGTGCCAGCAGCCCCCCCGAGAACTATGGCTACACCTTC.

V is TRBV29-1 and J is TRBJ2-6; 10 bases match TRBD1. The CDR3 is made up of 17 amino acids. The germline V gene has CDR1 SQVTM and CDR2 ANQGSEA. The V and J ends lost 1 base and 0 bases, in that order; junction bases with no gene match: 3. The CDR3 protein is CSVEGTGGSSGANVLTF. Here the CDR3 DNA reads TGCAGCGTTGAAGGGACAGGGGGTTCCTCTGGGGCCAACGTCCTGACTTTC.

This clone was observed a handful of times. The chain carries TRBV5-1 and TRBJ2-1; 10 bases map to TRBD2. Germline V gives CDR1 SGHRS, CDR2 YFSETQ. CDR3 size: 14 residues. The V and J ends lost 5 bases and 4 bases, in that order; junction bases with no gene match: 3. Written as DNA, the CDR3 is TGCGCCAGCAGAGCTAGCGGGAGTTACAATGAGCAGTTCTTC. It yields the protein CASRASGSYNEQFF.

The chain couples TRBV5-1 to TRBJ1-1; D is unclear. Per the germline V gene, CDR1 is SGHRS and CDR2 is YFSETQ. The V end lost 1 base, the J end lost 1 base, and 5 bases lay between the germline ends. This CDR3 has 13 residues. CDR3 sequence (DNA): TGCGCCAGCAGCTTGCTCGGGAACACTGAAGCTTTCTTT. This encodes CASSLLGNTEAFF.

The rearrangement uses TRBV5-1 and TRBJ2-3, with D maybe TRBD2 (5 bases). V was cut by 2 bases and J by 5 bases, with 12 bases left in between. Germline-derived CDR1 and CDR2 are SGHRS and YFSETQ. The CDR3 is 14 amino acids. The CDR3: CASSFVDGKDTQYF. The CDR3 region has the DNA TGCGCCAGCAGCTTTGTGGACGGGAAAGATACGCAGTATTTT.

Only one count was recorded for this clone. The chain joins TRBV9 to TRBJ2-3, with 15 positions matching TRBD2. This CDR3 spans 18 amino acids. J lost 3 bases, V lost 3 bases, and 8 bases had no gene match. The germline gives CDR1 SGDLS, CDR2 YYNGEE. CDR3 protein: CASSEEGLAGGATDTQYF. DNA for the CDR3: TGTGCCAGCAGCGAGGAGGGACTAGCGGGAGGAGCGACAGATACGCAGTATTTT.

Comment on this clone: The junction does not match germline at one end; this may be a read error. The chain uses TRBV7-9 and TRBJ2-1; D remains unclear. The CDR3 has 17 residues. Germline CDR1 is SEHNR and CDR2 is FQNEAQ (reference sequence). The CDR3 loop is CSSSWSPEPETVDEQFF. The CDR3 DNA sequence: TGTTCCAGCAGCTGGAGTCCCGAGCCTGAAACGGTGGATGAGCAGTTCTTC.

The chain uses TRBV5-1 and TRBJ1-3; D unclear. Looked up from germline, CDR1 is SGHRS and CDR2 is YFSETQ. The CDR3 covers 15 residues. Trimming stripped 0 bases from V and 1 base from J, with 8 bases between. CDR3 residues: CASSLAPGSGNTIYF. CDR3 DNA: TGCGCCAGCAGCTTGGCCCCCGGGTCTGGAAACACCATATATTTT.

The chain couples TRBV18 to TRBJ2-5, with 10 bases identical to TRBD2. CDR3 length: 16 residues. Looked up from germline, CDR1 is KGHSH and CDR2 is LQKENI. V was clipped by 5 bases and J by 4 bases; unmatched bases: 10. The CDR3 DNA reads as TGTGCCAGCTCAAGAGCTAGCGGGAGCCTAGTAGAGACCCAGTACTTC. This codes for CASSRASGSLVETQYF.

The chain recombines TRBV5-4 with TRBJ2-7, with D perhaps TRBD2 (6 bases). V gave up 4 bases and J gave up 1 base, with 21 bases separating them. The germline V gene encodes CDR1 SGHNT and CDR2 YYREEE (reference sequence). There are 17 residues in the CDR3. CDR3 sequence (DNA): TGTGCCAGCAGCCGAAAGCTCTCGACGGAGGGGTCCTACGAGCAGTACTTC. It yields the protein CASSRKLSTEGSYEQYF.

In its sample, this clone was seen a few times. The DNA of the CDR3 is TGTGCCACGCCCCACCCGACAGGGCGCGAGAGGCCCCAGCATTTT. Its protein product is CATPHPTGRERPQHF. The rearrangement uses TRBV6-7 and TRBJ1-5; 7 nucleotides match TRBD1. TRBV6-7 is flagged as an ORF with uncertain function. Trimming at V came to 10 bases and at J to 9 bases, leaving 18 bases not matched to a gene. The CDR3 consists of 15 residues.

The rearrangement uses TRBV7-9 and TRBJ1-2; TRBD1 matches at 10 bases. Germline CDR1 and CDR2: SEHNR and FQNEAQ (reference sequence). There are 16 residues in the CDR3. Trimming cost V 4 bases and J 4 bases; bases outside gene matches: 9. The CDR3 DNA is TGTGCCAGCAGCTCCCCCGGGACAGGGGCGTCCTATGGCTACACCTTC. Its translation is CASSSPGTGASYGYTF.

V usage is TRBV6-6 and J usage is TRBJ1-5, with 7 bases matching TRBD1. Trimming at V came to 2 bases and at J to 2 bases, leaving 3 bases not matched to a gene. Germline assignment: CDR1 MNHNY and CDR2 SVGAGI (reference sequence). The CDR3 is made up of 15 amino acids. The CDR3 region has the DNA TGTGCCAGCAGTTACCGAGACAGGGGCAATCAGCCCCAGCATTTT. Translating it yields CASSYRDRGNQPQHF.